This entry features one TCR beta chain sequence. Its antigen is still unknown. Its ends do not fully match the called genes, so a read error is possible. The record originates from a study of cytomegalovirus exposure and HLA in healthy donors. The CDR3 has 15 amino acids. Germline V gene lookup returns CDR1 SEHNR and CDR2 FQNEAQ (reference sequence). Vbeta (60) and Jbeta (13) primers were used in the PCR. Sequencing used immunoSEQ multiplex PCR; TCRdb keeps in-frame clones, though not all of them. Of 100,000 to 120,000 clones listed, roughly 80% are singletons. Broader study findings: Presence/absence analyses rested on an assumption that sequencing depth was roughly uniform across donors.

The sequenced material came from PBMCs. The chain has TRBV7-9 and TRBJ2-1; TRBD1 matches at 7 bases. The clonotype was recovered from a woman aged 40 to 50 in good health and CMV-seropositive. Here the CDR3 DNA reads TGTTCCAGCAGCTTAACCCAGGGGGTGTACAATGAGCAGTTCTTC. This translates into CSSSLTQGVYNEQFF. Full variable domain (remainder filled in from reference TRBV7-9 and TRBJ2-1): DTGVSQNPRHKITKRGQNVTFRCDPISEHNRLYWYRQTLGQGPEFLTYFQNEAQLEKSRLLSDRFSAERPKGSFSTLEIQRTEQGDSAMYLCSSSLTQGVYNEQFFGPGTRLTVL.